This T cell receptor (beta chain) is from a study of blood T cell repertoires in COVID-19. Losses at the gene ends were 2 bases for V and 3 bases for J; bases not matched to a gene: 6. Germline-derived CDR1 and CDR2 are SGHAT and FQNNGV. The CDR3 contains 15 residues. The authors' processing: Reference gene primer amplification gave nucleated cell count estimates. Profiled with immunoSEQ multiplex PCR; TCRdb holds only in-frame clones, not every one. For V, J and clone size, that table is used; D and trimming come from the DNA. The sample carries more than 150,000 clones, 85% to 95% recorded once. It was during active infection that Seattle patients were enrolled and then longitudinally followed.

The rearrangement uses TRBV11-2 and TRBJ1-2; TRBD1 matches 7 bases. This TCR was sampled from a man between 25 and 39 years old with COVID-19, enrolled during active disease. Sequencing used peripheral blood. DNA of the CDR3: TGTGCCAGCAGCTTAAGCAGCAGGGGGGACTATGGCTACACCTTC. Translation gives CASSLSSRGDYGYTF.